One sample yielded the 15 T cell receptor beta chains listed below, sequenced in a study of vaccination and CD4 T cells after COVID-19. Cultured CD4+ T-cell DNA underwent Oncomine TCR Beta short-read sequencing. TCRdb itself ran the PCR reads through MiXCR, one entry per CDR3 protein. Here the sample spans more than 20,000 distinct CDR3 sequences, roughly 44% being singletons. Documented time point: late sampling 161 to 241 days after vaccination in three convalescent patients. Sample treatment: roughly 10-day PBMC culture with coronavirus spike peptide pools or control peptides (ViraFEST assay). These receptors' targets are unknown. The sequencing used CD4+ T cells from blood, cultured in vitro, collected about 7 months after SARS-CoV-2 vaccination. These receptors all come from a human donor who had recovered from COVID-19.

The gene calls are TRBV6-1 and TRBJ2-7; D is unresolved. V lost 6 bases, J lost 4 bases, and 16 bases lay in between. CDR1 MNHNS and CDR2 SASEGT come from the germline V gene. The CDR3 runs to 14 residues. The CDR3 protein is CASSPPSNLYEQYF. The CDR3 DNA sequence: TGTGCCAGCAGCCCACCCTCCAACCTTTACGAGCAGTACTTC.

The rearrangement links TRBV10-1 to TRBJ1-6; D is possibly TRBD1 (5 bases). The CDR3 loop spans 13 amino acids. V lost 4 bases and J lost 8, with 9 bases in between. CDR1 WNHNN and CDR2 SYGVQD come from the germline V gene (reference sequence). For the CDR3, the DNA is TGCGCCAGCAGTGGGGCACAGGATTCACCCCTCCACTTT. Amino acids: CASSGAQDSPLHF.

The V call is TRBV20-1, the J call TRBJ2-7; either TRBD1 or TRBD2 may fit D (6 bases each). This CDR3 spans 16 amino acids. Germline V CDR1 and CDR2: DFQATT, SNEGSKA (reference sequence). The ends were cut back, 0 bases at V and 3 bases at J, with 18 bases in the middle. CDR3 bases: TGCAGTGCTAGAGATTGGGGGCGGGGTGGAGACTACGAGCAGTACTTC. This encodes CSARDWGRGGDYEQYF.

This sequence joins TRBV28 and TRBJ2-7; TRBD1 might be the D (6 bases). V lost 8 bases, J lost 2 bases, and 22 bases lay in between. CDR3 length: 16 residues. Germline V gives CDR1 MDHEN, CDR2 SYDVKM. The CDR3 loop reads CASPPGGAASTYEQYF. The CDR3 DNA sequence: TGTGCCAGCCCTCCTGGGGGCGCCGCATCAACCTACGAGCAGTACTTC.

The chain's CDR3 is CASSSTQGSGANVLTF. Here the CDR3 DNA reads TGTGCCAGCAGCTCCACCCAGGGATCTGGGGCCAACGTCCTGACTTTC. The genes are TRBV7-6 and TRBJ2-6, with D possibly TRBD1 on 5 matching bases. Trimming pared 4 bases from V and 1 base from J, leaving 11 bases between. CDR3 length: 16 residues. Germline loops: CDR1 SGHVS, CDR2 FNYEAQ.

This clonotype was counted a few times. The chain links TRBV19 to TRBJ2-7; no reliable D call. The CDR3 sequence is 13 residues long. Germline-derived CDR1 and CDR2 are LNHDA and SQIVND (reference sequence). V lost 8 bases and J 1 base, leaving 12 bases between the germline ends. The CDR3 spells CASQSRMSYEQYF. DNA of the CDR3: TGTGCCAGTCAGTCCCGGATGTCCTACGAGCAGTACTTC. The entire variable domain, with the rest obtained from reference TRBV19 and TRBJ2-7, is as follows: DGGITQSPKYLFRKEGQNVTLSCEQNLNHDAMYWYRQDPGQGLRLIYYSQIVNDFQKGDIAEGYSVSREKKESFPLTVTSAQKNPTAFYLCASQSRMSYEQYFGPGTRLTVT.

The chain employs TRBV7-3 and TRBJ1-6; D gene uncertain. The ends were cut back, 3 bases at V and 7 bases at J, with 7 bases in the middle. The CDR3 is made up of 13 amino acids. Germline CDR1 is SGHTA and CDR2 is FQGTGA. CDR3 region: CASSFAENSPLHF. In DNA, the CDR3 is TGTGCCAGCAGCTTCGCGGAAAATTCACCCCTCCACTTT.

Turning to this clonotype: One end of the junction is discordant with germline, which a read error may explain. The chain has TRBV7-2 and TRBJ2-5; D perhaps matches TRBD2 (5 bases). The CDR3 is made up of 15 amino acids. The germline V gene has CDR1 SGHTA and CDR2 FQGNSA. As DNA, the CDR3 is TGTGCCAACAGCTTAGGATCAGCGGCTCAAGAGACCCAGTACTTC. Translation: CANSLGSAAQETQYF.

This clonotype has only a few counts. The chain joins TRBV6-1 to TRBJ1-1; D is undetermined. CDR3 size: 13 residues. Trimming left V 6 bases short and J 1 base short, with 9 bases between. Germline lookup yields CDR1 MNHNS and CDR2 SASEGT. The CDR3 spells CASRSIGNTEAFF. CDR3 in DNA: TGTGCCAGCAGATCAATCGGGAACACTGAAGCTTTCTTT.

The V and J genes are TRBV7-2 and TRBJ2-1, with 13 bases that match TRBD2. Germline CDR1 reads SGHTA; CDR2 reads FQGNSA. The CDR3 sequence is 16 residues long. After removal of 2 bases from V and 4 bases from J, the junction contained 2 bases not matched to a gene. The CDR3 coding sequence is TGTGCCAGCAGCTTAAAACTAGCGGGAGGGTACAATGAGCAGTTCTTC. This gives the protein CASSLKLAGGYNEQFF.

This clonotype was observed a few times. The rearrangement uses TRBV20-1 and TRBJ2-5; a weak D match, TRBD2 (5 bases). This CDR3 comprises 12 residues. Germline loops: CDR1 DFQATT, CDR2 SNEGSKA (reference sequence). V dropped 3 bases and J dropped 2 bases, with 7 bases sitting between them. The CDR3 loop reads CSARRGQETQYF. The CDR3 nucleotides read TGCAGTGCTAGGAGAGGGCAAGAGACCCAGTACTTC.

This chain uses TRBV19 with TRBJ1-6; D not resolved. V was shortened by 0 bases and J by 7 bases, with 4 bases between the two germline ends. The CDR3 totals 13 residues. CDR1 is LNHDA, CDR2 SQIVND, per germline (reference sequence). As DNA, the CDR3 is TGTGCCAGTAGTATAGATGGAAATTCACCCCTCCACTTT. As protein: CASSIDGNSPLHF.

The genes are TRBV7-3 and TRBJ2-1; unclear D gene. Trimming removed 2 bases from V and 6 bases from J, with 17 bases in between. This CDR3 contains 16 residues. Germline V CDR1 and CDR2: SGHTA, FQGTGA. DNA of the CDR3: TGTGCCAGCAGCTTAGAATATCTCGACCTCAGCAATGAGCAGTTCTTC. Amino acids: CASSLEYLDLSNEQFF.

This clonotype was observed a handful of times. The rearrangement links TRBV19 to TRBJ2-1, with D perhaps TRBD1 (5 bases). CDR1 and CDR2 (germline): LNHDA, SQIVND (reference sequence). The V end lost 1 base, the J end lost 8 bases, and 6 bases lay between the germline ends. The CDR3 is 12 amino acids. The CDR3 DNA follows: TGTGCCAGTAGTATAGGGGGCGATGAGCAGTTCTTC. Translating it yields CASSIGGDEQFF.

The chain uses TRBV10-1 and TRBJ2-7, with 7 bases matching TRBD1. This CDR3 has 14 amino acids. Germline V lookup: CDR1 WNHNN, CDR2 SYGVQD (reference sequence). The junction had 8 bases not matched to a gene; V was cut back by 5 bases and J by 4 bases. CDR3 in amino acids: CASSRQGEVYEQYF. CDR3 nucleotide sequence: TGCGCCAGCAGTCGGCAGGGGGAAGTTTACGAGCAGTACTTC.